These 2 T cell receptor beta chains share one sample of origin, sequenced in a study of a mutant IDH1 vaccine in newly diagnosed glioma. Time point noted: baseline, week 1 (first vaccination visit). As to treatment: pre-vaccination baseline after standard-of-care therapy. Method: immunoSEQ multiplex PCR; TCRdb's copy keeps in-frame clones and lacks some. The sample holds 35,000 to 40,000 clones; 80% to 95% are singletons and the top ten take roughly 18%. Sequences were derived from PBMCs, sampled from a glioma patient treated with radiotherapy, temozolomide or both. Receptors originate from a man aged 18 to 30 with glioma.

This chain joins TRBV2 and TRBJ1-4; D may be TRBD1 (6 bases). Germline-derived CDR1 and CDR2 are SNHLY and FYNNEI. V gave up 9 bases and J gave up 7 bases, with 21 bases separating them. There are 15 residues in the CDR3. Here the CDR3 DNA reads TGTGCCAGTGATAGCCAGGGACAATGGACTGAAAAACTGTTTTTT. Protein product: CASDSQGQWTEKLFF. Full variable domain (remainder filled in from reference TRBV2 and TRBJ1-4): EPEVTQTPSHQVTQMGQEVILRCVPISNHLYFYWYRQILGQKVEFLVSFYNNEISEKSEIFDDQFSVERPDGSNFTLKIRSTKLEDSAMYFCASDSQGQWTEKLFFGSGTQLSVL.

This chain connects TRBV2 to TRBJ2-3; the match to TRBD2 covers 14 bases. J was trimmed by 1 base and V by 4 bases; bases with no gene match: 4. The CDR3 extends over 17 amino acids. Germline-derived CDR1 and CDR2 are SNHLY and FYNNEI. The CDR3 loop reads CASSGGLAGARTDTQYF. The CDR3 nucleotides read TGTGCCAGCAGTGGGGGACTAGCGGGAGCTCGCACAGATACGCAGTATTTT.